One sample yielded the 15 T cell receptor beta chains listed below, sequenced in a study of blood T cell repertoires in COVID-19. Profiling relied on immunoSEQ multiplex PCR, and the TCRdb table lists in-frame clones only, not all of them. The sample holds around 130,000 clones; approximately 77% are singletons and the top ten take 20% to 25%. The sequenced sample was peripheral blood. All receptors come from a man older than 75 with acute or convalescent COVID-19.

This CDR3 is CASSYGAGYGYTF. In nucleotides, the CDR3 is TGTGCCAGCAGTTACGGGGCTGGCTATGGCTACACCTTC. The V and J genes are TRBV6-5 and TRBJ1-2; D may be TRBD1 (5 bases). The V end lost 2 bases, the J end lost 4 bases, and 8 bases lay between the germline ends. Germline V CDR1 and CDR2: MNHEY, SVGAGI. The CDR3 is made up of 13 amino acids.

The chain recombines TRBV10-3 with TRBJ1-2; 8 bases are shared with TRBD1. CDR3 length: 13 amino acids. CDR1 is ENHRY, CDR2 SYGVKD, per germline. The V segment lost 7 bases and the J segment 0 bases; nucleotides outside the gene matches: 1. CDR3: CAINRGANYGYTF. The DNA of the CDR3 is TGTGCCATCAACAGGGGGGCTAACTATGGCTACACCTTC.

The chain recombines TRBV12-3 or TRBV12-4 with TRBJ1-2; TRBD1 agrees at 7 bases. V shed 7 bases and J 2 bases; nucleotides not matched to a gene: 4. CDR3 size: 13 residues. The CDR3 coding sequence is TGTGCCAGCACCCAGACAGGGAACTATGGCTACACCTTC. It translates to CASTQTGNYGYTF.

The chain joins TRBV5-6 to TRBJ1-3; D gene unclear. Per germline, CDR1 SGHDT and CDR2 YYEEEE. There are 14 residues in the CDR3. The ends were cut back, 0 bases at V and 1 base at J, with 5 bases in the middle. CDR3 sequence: CASSLVQSGNTIYF. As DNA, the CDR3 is TGTGCCAGCAGCTTGGTTCAGTCTGGAAACACCATATATTTT.

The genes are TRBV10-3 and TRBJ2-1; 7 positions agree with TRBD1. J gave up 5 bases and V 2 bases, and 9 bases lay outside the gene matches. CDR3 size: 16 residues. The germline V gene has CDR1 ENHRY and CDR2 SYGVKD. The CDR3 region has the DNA TGTGCCATCAGTGAGCCAAAGGGACAGCTAGACAATGAGCAGTTCTTC. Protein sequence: CAISEPKGQLDNEQFF.

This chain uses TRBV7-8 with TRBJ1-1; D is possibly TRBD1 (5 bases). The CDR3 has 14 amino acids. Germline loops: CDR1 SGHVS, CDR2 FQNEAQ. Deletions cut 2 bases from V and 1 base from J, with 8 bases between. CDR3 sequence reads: CASSLRGKNTEAFF. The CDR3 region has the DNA TGTGCCAGCAGCTTAAGGGGAAAGAACACTGAAGCTTTCTTT.

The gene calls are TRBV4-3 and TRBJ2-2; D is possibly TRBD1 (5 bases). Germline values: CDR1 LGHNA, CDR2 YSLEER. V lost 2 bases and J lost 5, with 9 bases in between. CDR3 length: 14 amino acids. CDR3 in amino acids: CASSQPTGTGELFF. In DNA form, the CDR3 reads TGCGCCAGCAGCCAACCCACAGGAACCGGGGAGCTGTTTTTT.

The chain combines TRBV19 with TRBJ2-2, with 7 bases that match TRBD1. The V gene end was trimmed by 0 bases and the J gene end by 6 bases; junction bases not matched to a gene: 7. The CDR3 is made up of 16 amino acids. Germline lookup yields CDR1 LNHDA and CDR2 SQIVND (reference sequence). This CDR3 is CASSIEAGGIAGELFF. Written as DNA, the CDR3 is TGTGCCAGTAGTATAGAGGCAGGGGGTATCGCCGGGGAGCTGTTTTTT.

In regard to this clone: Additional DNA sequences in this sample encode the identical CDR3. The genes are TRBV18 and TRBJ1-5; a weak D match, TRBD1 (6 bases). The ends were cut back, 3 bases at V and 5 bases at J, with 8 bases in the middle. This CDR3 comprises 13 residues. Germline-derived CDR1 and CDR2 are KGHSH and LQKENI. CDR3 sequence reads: CASSPRQDQPQHF. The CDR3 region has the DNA TGTGCCAGCTCACCTCGACAGGATCAGCCCCAGCATTTT.

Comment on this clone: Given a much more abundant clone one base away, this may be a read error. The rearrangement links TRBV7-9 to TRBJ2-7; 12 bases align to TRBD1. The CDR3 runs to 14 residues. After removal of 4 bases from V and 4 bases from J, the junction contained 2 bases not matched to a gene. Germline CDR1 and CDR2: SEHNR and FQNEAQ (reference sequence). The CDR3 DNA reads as TGTGCCAGCAGCTCGGGACAGGGGGCTTACGAGCAGTACTTC. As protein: CASSSGQGAYEQYF.

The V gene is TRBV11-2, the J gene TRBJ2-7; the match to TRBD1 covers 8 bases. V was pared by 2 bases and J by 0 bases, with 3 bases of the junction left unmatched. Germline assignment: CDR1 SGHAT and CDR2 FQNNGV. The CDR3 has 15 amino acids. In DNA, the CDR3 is TGTGCCAGCAGCTTAAACAGGGGGAGCTCCTACGAGCAGTACTTC. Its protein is CASSLNRGSSYEQYF.

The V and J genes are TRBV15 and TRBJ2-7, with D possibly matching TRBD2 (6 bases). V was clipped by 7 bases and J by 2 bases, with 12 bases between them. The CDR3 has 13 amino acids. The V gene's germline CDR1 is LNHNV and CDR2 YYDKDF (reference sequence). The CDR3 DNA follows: TGTGCCACCACCCCCCCGGGGGCCTACGAGCAGTACTTC. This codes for CATTPPGAYEQYF. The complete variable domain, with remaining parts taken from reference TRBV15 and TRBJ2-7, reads DAMVIQNPRYQVTQFGKPVTLSCSQTLNHNVMYWYQQKSSQAPKLLFHYYDKDFNNEADTPDNFQSRRPNTSFCFLDIRSPGLGDTAMYLCATTPPGAYEQYFGPGTRLTVT.

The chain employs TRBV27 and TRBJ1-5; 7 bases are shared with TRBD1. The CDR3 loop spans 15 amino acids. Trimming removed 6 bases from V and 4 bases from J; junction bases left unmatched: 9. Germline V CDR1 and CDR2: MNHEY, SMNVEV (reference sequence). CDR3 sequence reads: CASRGSDRPNQPQHF. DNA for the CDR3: TGTGCCAGCAGGGGATCGGACAGGCCAAATCAGCCCCAGCATTTT.

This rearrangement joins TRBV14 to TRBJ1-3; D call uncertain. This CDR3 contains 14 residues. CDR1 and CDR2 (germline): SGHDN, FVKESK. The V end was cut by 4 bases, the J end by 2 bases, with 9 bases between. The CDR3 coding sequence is TGTGCCAGCAGCCGCACTACGGCTGGAAACACCATATATTTT. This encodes CASSRTTAGNTIYF.

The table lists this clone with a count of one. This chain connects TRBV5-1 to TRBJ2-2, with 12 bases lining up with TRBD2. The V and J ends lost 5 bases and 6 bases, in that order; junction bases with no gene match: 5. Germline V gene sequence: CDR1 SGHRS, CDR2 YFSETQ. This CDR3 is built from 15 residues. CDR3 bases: TGCGCCAGCAGTGGACTAGCGGGGATGGCCGGGGAGCTGTTTTTT. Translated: CASSGLAGMAGELFF.